This T cell receptor beta chain was recovered during a study of blood T cell dynamics during melanoma immunotherapy. This table comes from immunoSEQ multiplex PCR, and its TCRdb copy is limited to in-frame clones, with some not included. The sample has 10,000 to 15,000 clones; about 86% are singletons. V lost 0 bases to trimming and J lost 4 bases, with 19 bases between them. This CDR3 has 18 amino acids. CDR1 is SGHNT, CDR2 YENEEA, per germline. Specified time point: pre-treatment baseline. Source: blood, taken from a patient treated with checkpoint blockade. V usage is TRBV11-3 and J usage is TRBJ2-1; TRBD2 is a possible D gene (6 bases). The receptor's source is a human donor with melanoma. CDR3 coding DNA: TGTGCCAGCAGCTTAGATCAGGGAGGCTCGAATAGATACAATGAGCAGTTCTTC. Translation gives CASSLDQGGSNRYNEQFF.